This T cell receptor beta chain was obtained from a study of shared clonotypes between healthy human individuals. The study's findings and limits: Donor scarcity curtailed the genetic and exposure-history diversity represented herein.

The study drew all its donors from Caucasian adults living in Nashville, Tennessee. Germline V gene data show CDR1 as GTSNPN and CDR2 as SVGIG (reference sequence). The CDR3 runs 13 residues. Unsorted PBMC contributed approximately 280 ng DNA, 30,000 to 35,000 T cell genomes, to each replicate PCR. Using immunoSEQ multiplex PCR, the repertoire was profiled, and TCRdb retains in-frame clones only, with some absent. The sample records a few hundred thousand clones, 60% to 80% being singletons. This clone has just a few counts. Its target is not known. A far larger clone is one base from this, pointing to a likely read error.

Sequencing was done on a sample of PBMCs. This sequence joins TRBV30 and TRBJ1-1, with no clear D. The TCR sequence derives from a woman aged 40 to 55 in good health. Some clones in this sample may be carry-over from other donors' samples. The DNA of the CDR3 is TGTGCCTGGAGAAGGACGGGGAACACTGAAGCTTCCTTT. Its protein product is CAWRRTGNTEASF.